What follows are 6 T cell receptor beta chains derived from one specimen sequenced in a study of T cell responses to AZD1222 COVID-19 vaccine. Generated by immunoSEQ multiplex PCR, the TCRdb table keeps only in-frame clones and is missing some. This table holds around 95,000 clones, about nine tenths found once. This specimen consisted of peripheral blood, obtained on day 0 of AZD1222 vaccination. These receptors originate from an adult in good health.

The count of this clone is one. V is TRBV27 and J is TRBJ2-7; D ambiguous. Trimming left V 5 bases short and J 3 bases short, with 5 bases between. Per the germline V gene, CDR1 is MNHEY and CDR2 is SMNVEV (reference sequence). CDR3 length equals 11 residues. This CDR3 is CASSDGYEQYF. In nucleotides, the CDR3 is TGTGCCAGCAGTGATGGCTACGAGCAGTACTTC.

This clone was detected only once. The rearrangement links TRBV4-1 to TRBJ1-4; 7 bases line up with TRBD1. V dropped 1 base and J dropped 4; count of bases not matched to a gene: 3. CDR3 length: 15 residues. Germline loops: CDR1 MGHRA, CDR2 YSYEKL. DNA of the CDR3: TGCGCCAGCAGCCAAGGGGGACAGAGTAATGAAAAACTGTTTTTT. Translating it yields CASSQGGQSNEKLFF.

The V gene is TRBV2, the J gene TRBJ1-2, with a tentative D call TRBD1 (6 bases). The CDR3 totals 14 residues. The V and J ends lost 7 bases and 1 base respectively, with 13 bases between them. CDR1 is SNHLY and CDR2 is FYNNEI in the germline V gene. The CDR3 loop is CASNGGQLNYGYTF. CDR3 in DNA: TGTGCCAGCAACGGGGGGCAACTTAACTATGGCTACACCTTC.

V gene TRBV3-1 (or the pseudogene TRBV3-2) combines with J gene TRBJ2-2; 8 nucleotides match TRBD2. This CDR3 spans 16 amino acids. The V and J ends lost 3 bases and 1 base, in that order; junction bases with no gene match: 4. Germline CDR1 LGHDT, CDR2 YNNKEL (reference sequence). The CDR3 DNA sequence: TGTGCCAGCAGCCATAAACTAGCGGTGAACACCGGGGAGCTGTTTTTT. It codes for CASSHKLAVNTGELFF.

The chain combines TRBV12-3 or TRBV12-4 with TRBJ1-6; D gene uncertain. This CDR3 is 11 amino acids long. Between the trimmed V and J ends, which lost 6 bases and 9 bases, there was a span of 6 bases. CDR3 amino acids: CASRRGSPLHF. The CDR3 coding sequence is TGTGCCAGCAGGCGGGGTTCACCCCTCCACTTT.

The rearrangement joins TRBV27 to TRBJ1-1; 9 nucleotides align to TRBD1. In germline, CDR1 is MNHEY, CDR2 SMNVEV (reference sequence). The CDR3 is 14 residues long. Unmatched junction bases numbered 6, after V lost 5 bases and J lost 5 bases. The CDR3 protein is CASSPRDRVTEAFF. The DNA of the CDR3 is TGTGCCAGCAGTCCCCGGGACAGGGTTACTGAAGCTTTCTTT.